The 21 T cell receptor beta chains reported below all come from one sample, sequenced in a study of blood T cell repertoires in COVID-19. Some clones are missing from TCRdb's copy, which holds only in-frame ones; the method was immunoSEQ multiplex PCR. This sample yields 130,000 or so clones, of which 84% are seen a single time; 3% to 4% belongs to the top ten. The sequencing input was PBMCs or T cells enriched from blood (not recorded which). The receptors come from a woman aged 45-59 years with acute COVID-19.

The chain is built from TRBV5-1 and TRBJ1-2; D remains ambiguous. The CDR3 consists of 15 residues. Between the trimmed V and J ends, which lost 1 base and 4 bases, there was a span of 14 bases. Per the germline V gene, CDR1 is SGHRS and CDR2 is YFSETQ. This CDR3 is CASSLTLEGGYGYTF. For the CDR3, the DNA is TGCGCCAGCAGCTTGACCCTTGAGGGCGGCTATGGCTACACCTTC.

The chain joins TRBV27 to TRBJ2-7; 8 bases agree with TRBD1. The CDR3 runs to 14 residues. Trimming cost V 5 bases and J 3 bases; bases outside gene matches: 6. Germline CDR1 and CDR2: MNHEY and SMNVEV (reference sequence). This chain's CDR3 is CASSKRTGLYEQYF. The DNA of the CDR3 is TGTGCCAGCAGTAAACGGACAGGGCTCTACGAGCAGTACTTC.

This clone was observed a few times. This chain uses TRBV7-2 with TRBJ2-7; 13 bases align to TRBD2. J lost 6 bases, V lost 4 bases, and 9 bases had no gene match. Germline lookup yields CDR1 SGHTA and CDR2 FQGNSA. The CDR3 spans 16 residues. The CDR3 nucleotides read TGTGCCAGCAGCTCAGGACTAGCGGGAGCGTCAAGCGAGCAGTACTTC. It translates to CASSSGLAGASSEQYF. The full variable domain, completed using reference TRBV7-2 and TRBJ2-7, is GAGVSQSPSNKVTEKGKDVELRCDPISGHTALYWYRQSLGQGLEFLIYFQGNSAPDKSGLPSDRFSAERTGGSVSTLTIQRTQQEDSAVYLCASSSGLAGASSEQYFGPGTRLTVT.

Here the CDR3 reads CASTLGQGTEAFF. The CDR3 DNA sequence: TGTGCCAGCACCCTGGGACAGGGGACTGAAGCTTTCTTT. This chain connects TRBV12-3 or TRBV12-4 to TRBJ1-1; 10 bases match TRBD1. There are 13 residues in the CDR3. The junction had 4 bases not matched to a gene; V was cut back by 7 bases and J by 5 bases.

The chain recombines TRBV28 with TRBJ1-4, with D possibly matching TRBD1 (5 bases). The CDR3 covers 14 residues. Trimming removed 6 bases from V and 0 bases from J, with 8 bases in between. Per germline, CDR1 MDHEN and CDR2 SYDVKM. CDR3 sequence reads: CASRRQTTNEKLFF. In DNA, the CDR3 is TGTGCCAGCAGGAGACAGACAACTAATGAAAAACTGTTTTTT.

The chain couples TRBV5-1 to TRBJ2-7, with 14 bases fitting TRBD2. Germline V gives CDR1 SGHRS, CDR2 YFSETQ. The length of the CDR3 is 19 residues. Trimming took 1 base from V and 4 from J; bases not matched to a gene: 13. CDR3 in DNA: TGCGCCAGCAGCTTGACGACTAGCGGGAGGGTGGATTTGATTTACGAGCAGTACTTC. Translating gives CASSLTTSGRVDLIYEQYF.

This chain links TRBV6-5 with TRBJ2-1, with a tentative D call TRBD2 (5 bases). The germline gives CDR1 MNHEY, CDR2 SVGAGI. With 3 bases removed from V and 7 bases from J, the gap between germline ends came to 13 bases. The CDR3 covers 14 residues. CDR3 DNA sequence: TGTGCCAGCAGTTATCCTAATTCGGGGAATGAGCAGTTCTTC. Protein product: CASSYPNSGNEQFF.

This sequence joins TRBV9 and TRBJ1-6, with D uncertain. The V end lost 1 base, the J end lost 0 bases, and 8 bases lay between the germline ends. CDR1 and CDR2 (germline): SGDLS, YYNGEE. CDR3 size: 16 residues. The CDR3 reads CASSVSGSSYNSPLHF. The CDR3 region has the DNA TGTGCCAGCAGCGTAAGCGGGAGCTCCTATAATTCACCCCTCCACTTT.

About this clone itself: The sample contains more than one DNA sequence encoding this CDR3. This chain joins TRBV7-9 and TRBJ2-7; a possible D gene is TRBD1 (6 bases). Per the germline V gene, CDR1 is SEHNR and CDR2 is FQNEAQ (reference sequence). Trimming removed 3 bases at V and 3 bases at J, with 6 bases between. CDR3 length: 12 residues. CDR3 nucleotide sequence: TGTGCCAGCAGCTTGACAGGCTACGAGCAGTACTTC. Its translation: CASSLTGYEQYF.

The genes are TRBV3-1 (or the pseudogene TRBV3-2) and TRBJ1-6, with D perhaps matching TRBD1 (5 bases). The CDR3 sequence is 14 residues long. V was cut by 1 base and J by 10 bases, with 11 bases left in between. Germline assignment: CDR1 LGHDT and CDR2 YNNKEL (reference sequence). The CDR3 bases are TGTGCCAGCAGCCAAGTTCAGGGTAACTCACCCCTCCACTTT. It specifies CASSQVQGNSPLHF.

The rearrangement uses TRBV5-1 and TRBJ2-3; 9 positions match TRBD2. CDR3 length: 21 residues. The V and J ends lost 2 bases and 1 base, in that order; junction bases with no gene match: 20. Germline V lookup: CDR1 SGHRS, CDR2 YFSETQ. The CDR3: CASSFSTGRDWRTSGTDTQYF. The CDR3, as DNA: TGCGCCAGCAGCTTCAGTACCGGGAGAGACTGGAGGACTAGCGGCACAGATACGCAGTATTTT.

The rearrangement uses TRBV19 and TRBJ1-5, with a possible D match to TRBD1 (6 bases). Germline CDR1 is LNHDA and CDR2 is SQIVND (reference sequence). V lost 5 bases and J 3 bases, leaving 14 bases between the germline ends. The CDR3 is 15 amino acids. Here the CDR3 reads CASSRGALDNQPQHF. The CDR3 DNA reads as TGTGCCAGTAGTCGGGGGGCGTTGGACAATCAGCCCCAGCATTTT.

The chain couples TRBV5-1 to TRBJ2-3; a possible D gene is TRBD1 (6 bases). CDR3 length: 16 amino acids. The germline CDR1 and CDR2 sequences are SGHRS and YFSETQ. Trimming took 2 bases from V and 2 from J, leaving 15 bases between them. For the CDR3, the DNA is TGCGCCAGCAGCTTCGAAGGGGGTGCGCTCACAGATACGCAGTATTTT. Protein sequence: CASSFEGGALTDTQYF.

CDR3 sequence (DNA): TGTGCCACCGGGGGTTCTACGTCTGAAGCTTTCTTT. The encoded protein is CATGGSTSEAFF. The chain has TRBV28 and TRBJ1-1; D is possibly TRBD1 (5 bases). V dropped 10 bases and J dropped 6 bases, with 15 bases sitting between them. Per germline, CDR1 MDHEN and CDR2 SYDVKM. CDR3 length: 12 residues. Looking up the rest from reference TRBV28 and TRBJ1-1 gives the full variable domain: DVKVTQSSRYLVKRTGEKVFLECVQDMDHENMFWYRQDPGLGLRLIYFSYDVKMKEKGDIPEGYSVSREKKERFSLILESASTNQTSMYLCATGGSTSEAFFGQGTRLTVV.

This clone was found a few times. For the CDR3, the DNA is TGTGCCAGTAGTATAATGAGTTCACCCGCAACTAATGAAAAACTGTTTTTT. It specifies CASSIMSSPATNEKLFF. The rearrangement joins TRBV19 to TRBJ1-4; D is unclear. This CDR3 comprises 17 residues. V gave up 2 bases and J gave up 0 bases, with 13 bases separating them. Germline V gives CDR1 LNHDA, CDR2 SQIVND (reference sequence).

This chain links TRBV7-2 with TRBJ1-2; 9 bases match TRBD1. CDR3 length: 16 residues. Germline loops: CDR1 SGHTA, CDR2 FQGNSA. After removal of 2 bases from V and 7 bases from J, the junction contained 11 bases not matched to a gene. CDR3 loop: CASSLSREGQGRGYTF. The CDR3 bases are TGTGCCAGCAGCTTATCCCGGGAGGGACAGGGCCGTGGCTACACCTTC.

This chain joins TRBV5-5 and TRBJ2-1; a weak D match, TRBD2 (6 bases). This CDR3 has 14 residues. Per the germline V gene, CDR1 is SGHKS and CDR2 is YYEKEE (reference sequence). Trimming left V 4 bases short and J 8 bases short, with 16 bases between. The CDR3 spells CASSLLGGSDEQFF. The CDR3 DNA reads TGTGCCAGCAGCCTCTTGGGAGGCTCCGATGAGCAGTTCTTC.

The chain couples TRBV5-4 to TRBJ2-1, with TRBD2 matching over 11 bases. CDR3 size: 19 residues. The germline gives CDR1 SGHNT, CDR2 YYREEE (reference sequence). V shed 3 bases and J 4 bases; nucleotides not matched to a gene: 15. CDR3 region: CASSSGGTSGRGKYNEQFF. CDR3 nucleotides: TGTGCCAGCAGCTCCGGGGGGACTAGCGGCCGGGGCAAGTACAATGAGCAGTTCTTC.

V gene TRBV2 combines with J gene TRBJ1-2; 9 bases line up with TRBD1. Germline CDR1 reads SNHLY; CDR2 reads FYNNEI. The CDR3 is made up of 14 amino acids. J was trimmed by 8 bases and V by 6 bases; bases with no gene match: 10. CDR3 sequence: CASRGLRQGEGYTF. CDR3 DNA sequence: TGTGCCAGCAGGGGGCTCCGACAGGGGGAGGGCTACACCTTC.

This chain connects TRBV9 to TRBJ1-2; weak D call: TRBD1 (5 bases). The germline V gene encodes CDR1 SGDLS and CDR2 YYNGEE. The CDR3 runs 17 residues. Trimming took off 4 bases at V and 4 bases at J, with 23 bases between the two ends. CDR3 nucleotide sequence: TGTGCCAGCAGCCCAACGACCCATACTATGGGGCCCTATGGCTACACCTTC. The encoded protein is CASSPTTHTMGPYGYTF.

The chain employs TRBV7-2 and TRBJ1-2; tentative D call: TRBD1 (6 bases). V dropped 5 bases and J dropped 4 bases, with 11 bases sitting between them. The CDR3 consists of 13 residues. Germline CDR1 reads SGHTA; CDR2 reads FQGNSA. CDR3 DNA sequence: TGTGCCAGCAGCACAGGGTCTCGCTATGGCTACACCTTC. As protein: CASSTGSRYGYTF.